Below, one T cell receptor beta chain is given with its context. Its antigen is unknown. These data belong to a study of monozygotic twins with inflammatory bowel disease. A total RNA quantity of roughly 3,300 ng went into each TCR library. TCRdb re-called the 5' RACE reads, yielding one record per CDR3 amino acid sequence without DNA. Its clone listing holds approximately 400,000 distinct CDR3 sequences. General study points: Among IBD patients, TCRbeta diversity (inverse Simpson) was lower than in healthy co-twins. Patient repertoires may carry noise from differing immunosuppressive treatments.

Material: blood. This TCR was recovered from a human donor with ulcerative colitis or Crohn's disease, or a healthy co-twin of an affected twin (not recorded which).

CDR3 in amino acids: CASSWGGSEQYF. The V gene is TRBV7-2, the J gene TRBJ2-7; TCRdb outputs TRBD1, but without DNA this stays unchecked. This CDR3 region has 12 residues. CDR1 is SGHTA, CDR2 FQGNSA, per germline.